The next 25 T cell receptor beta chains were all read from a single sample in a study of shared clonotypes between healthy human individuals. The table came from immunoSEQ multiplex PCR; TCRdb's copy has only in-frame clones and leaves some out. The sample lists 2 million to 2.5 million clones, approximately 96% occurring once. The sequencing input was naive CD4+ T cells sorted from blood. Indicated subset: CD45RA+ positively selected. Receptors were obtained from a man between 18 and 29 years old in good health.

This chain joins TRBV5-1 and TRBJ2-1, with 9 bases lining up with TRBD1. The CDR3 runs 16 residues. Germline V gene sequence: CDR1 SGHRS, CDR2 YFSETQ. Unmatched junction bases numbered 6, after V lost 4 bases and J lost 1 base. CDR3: CASSQGQGVSYNEQFF. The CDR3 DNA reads TGCGCCAGCAGCCAGGGACAGGGAGTTTCCTACAATGAGCAGTTCTTC.

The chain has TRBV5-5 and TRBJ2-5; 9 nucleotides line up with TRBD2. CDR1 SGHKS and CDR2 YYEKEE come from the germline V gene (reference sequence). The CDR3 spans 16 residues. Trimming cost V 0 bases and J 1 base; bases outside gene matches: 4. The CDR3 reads CASSLGLAAIQETQYF. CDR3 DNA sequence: TGTGCCAGCAGCTTGGGACTAGCGGCAATCCAAGAGACCCAGTACTTC.

This chain's CDR3 is CASSLGTAVPGTQYF. The CDR3 bases are TGTGCCAGCAGCTTAGGGACTGCCGTGCCGGGGACCCAGTACTTC. The chain combines TRBV7-9 with TRBJ2-5, with D perhaps matching TRBD2 (5 bases). Deletions cut 1 base from V and 7 bases from J, with 16 bases between. The CDR3 contains 15 residues. The germline V gene encodes CDR1 SEHNR and CDR2 FQNEAQ (reference sequence).

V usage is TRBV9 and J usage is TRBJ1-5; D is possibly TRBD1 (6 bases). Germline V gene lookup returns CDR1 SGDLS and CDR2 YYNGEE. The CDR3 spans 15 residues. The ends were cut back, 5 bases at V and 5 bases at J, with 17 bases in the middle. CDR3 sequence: CASSVDGGSHQPQHF. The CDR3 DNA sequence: TGTGCCAGCAGTGTCGATGGGGGCAGTCATCAGCCCCAGCATTTT.

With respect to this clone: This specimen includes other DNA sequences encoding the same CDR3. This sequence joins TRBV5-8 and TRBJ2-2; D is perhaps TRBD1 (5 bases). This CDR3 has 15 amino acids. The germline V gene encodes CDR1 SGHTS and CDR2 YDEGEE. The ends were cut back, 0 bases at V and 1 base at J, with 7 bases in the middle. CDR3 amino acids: CASSLGQGNTGELFF. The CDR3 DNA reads TGTGCCAGCAGCTTGGGCCAGGGGAACACCGGGGAGCTGTTTTTT.

DNA of the CDR3: TGTGCCAGCCGGGGAGGGTCGAGCACAGATACGCAGTATTTT. This translates into CASRGGSSTDTQYF. This chain connects TRBV6-1 to TRBJ2-3; 7 bases match TRBD2. With V trimmed by 8 bases and J by 0 bases, 5 bases remained unmatched. Germline CDR1 is MNHNS and CDR2 is SASEGT. The CDR3 length is 14 residues.

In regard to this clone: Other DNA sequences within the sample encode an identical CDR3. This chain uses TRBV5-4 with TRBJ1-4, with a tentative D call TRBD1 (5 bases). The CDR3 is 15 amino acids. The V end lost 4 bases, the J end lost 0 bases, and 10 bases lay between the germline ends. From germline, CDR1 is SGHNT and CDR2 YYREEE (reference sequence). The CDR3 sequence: CASSPTGATNEKLFF. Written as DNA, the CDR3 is TGTGCCAGCAGCCCTACAGGTGCAACTAATGAAAAACTGTTTTTT.

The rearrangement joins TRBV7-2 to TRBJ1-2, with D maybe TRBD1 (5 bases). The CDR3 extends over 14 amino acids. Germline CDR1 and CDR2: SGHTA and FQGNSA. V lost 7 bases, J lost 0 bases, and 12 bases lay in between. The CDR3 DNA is TGTGCCAGCACCAAGGACACGGCTAACTATGGCTACACCTTC. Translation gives CASTKDTANYGYTF.

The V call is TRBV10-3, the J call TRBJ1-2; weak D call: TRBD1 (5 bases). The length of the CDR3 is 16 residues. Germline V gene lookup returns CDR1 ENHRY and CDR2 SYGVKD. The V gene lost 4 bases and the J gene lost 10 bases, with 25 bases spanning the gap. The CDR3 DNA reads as TGTGCCATCAGTGGGGGGGGTAAGGGCCTTTCAGGAGCCTACACCTTC. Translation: CAISGGGKGLSGAYTF.

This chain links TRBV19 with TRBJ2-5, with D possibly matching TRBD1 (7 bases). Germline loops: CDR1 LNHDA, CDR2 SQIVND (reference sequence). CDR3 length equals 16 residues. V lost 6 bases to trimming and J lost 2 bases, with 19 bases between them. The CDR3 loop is CASSPPRAGGQETQYF. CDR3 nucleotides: TGTGCCAGTAGCCCCCCCAGGGCAGGGGGGCAAGAGACCCAGTACTTC.

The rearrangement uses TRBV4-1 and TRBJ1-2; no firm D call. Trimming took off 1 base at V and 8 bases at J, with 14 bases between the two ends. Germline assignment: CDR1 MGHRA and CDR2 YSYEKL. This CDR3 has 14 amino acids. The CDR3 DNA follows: TGCGCCAGCAGCCAAGTTGTTGAAGGGCGGGGCTACACCTTC. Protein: CASSQVVEGRGYTF.

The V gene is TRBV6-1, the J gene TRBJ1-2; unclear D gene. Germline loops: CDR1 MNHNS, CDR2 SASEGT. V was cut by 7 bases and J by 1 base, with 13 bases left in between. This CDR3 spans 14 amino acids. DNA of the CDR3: TGTGCCAGCATGAATCGGATGGGTAACTATGGCTACACCTTC. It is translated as CASMNRMGNYGYTF.

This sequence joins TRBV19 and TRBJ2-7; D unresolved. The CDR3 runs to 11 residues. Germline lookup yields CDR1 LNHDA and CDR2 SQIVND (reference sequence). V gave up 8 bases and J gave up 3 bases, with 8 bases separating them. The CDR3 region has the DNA TGTGCCAGTTCTGGAAGCTACGAGCAGTACTTC. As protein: CASSGSYEQYF.

The CDR3 sequence: CASSEYTGSGGEQYF. CDR3 sequence (DNA): TGTGCCAGCAGTGAATATACGGGTTCGGGCGGCGAGCAGTACTTC. The chain has TRBV25-1 and TRBJ2-7; D remains ambiguous. Per the germline V gene, CDR1 is MGHDK and CDR2 is SYGVNS. CDR3 length: 15 amino acids. Trimming stripped 0 bases from V and 6 bases from J, with 15 bases between.

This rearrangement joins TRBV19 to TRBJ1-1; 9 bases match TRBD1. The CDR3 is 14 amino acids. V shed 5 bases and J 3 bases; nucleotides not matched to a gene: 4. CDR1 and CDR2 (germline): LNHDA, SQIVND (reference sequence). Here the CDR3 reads CASSQRTGDTEAFF. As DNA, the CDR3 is TGTGCCAGTAGTCAACGGACAGGGGACACTGAAGCTTTCTTT. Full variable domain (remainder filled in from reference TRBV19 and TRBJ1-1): DGGITQSPKYLFRKEGQNVTLSCEQNLNHDAMYWYRQDPGQGLRLIYYSQIVNDFQKGDIAEGYSVSREKKESFPLTVTSAQKNPTAFYLCASSQRTGDTEAFFGQGTRLTVV.

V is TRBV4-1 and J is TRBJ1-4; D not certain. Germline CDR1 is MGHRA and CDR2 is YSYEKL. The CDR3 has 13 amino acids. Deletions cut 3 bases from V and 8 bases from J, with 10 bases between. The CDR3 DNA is TGCGCCAGCAGCCACTCCCCCCAAGAAAAACTGTTTTTT. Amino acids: CASSHSPQEKLFF.

CDR3 in amino acids: CATSRARFWPQHF. The CDR3 DNA sequence: TGTGCCACCAGTCGAGCGCGGTTTTGGCCCCAGCATTTT. The chain is built from TRBV15 and TRBJ1-5; D not resolved. In germline, CDR1 is LNHNV, CDR2 YYDKDF (reference sequence). CDR3 length: 13 amino acids. V lost 6 bases and J lost 9, with 15 bases in between.

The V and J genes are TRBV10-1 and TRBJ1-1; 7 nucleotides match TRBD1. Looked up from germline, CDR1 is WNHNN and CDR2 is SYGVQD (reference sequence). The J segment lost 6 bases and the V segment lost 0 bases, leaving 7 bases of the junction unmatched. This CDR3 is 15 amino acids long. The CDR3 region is CASSESTGWGSEAFF. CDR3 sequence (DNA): TGCGCCAGCAGTGAGTCGACAGGGTGGGGGTCTGAAGCTTTCTTT.

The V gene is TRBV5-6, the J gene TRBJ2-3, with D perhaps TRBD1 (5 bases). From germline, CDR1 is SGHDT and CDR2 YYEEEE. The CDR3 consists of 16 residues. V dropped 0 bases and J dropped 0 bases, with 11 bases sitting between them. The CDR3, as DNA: TGTGCCAGCAGCTTGGGAATCAGGGAAAGCACAGATACGCAGTATTTT. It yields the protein CASSLGIRESTDTQYF.

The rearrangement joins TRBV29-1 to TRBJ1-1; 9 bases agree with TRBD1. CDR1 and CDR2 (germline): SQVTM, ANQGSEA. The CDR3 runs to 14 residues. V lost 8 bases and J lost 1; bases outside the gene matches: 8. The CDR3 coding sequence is TGCAGCACAGAACAGGGGGCAGGGAACACTGAAGCTTTCTTT. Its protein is CSTEQGAGNTEAFF. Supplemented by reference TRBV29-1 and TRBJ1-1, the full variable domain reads SAVISQKPSRDICQRGTSLTIQCQVDSQVTMMFWYRQQPGQSLTLIATANQGSEATYESGFVIDKFPISRPNLTFSTLTVSNMSPEDSSIYLCSTEQGAGNTEAFFGQGTRLTVV.

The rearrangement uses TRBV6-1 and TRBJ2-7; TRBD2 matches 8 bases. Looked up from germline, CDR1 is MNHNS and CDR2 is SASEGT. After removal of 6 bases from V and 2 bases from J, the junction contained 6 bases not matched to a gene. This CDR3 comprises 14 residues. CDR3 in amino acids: CASSLGGGTYEQYF. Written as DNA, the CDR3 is TGTGCCAGCAGCCTTGGCGGGGGGACCTACGAGCAGTACTTC.

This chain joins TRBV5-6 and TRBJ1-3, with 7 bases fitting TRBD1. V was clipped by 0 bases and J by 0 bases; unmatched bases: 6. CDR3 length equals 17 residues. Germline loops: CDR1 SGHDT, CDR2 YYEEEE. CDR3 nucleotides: TGTGCCAGCAGCTTGGCTTGGGGACAGTTCTCTGGAAACACCATATATTTT. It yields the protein CASSLAWGQFSGNTIYF. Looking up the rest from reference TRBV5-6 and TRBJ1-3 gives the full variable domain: DAGVTQSPTHLIKTRGQQVTLRCSPKSGHDTVSWYQQALGQGPQFIFQYYEEEERQRGNFPDRFSGHQFPNYSSELNVNALLLGDSALYLCASSLAWGQFSGNTIYFGEGSWLTVV.

The CDR3 DNA is TGCGCCAGCAGCCAACCGGGACAGATTAACTATGGCTACACCTTC. This translates into CASSQPGQINYGYTF. The V gene is TRBV4-1, the J gene TRBJ1-2; 7 nucleotides line up with TRBD1. CDR3 length equals 15 residues. Germline V CDR1 and CDR2: MGHRA, YSYEKL. V lost 2 bases, J lost 1 base, and 4 bases stayed unmatched.

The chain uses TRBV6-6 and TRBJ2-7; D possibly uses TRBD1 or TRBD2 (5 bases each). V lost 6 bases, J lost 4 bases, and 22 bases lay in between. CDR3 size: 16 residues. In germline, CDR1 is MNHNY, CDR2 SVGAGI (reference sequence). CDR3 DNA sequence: TGTGCCAGCAGCCGGCCCGGGACCCAAGGGCCTTACGAGCAGTACTTC. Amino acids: CASSRPGTQGPYEQYF.

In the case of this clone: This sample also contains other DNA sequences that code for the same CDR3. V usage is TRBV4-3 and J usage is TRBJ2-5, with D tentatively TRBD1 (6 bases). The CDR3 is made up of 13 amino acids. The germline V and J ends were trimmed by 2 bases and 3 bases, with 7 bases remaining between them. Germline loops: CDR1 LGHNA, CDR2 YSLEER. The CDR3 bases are TGCGCCAGCAGCCAAACAGGGAAAGAGACCCAGTACTTC. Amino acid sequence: CASSQTGKETQYF.